These 7 T cell receptor beta chains share one sample of origin, sequenced in a study of cytomegalovirus exposure and HLA in healthy donors. Primers: 60 Vbeta forward and 13 Jbeta reverse. The method was immunoSEQ multiplex PCR; TCRdb's version includes in-frame clones alone and lacks a portion of them. The table shows approximately 100,000 clones, with around 73% occurring only once. Input material: PBMCs. All receptors come from a man aged 35-49 years in good health and CMV-seronegative.

This clone was detected once. The chain combines TRBV4-2 with TRBJ2-2; TRBD2 matches at 9 bases. Per the germline V gene, CDR1 is LGHNA and CDR2 is YNFKEQ. V trimming: 6 bases; J trimming: 1 base; junction bases outside the gene matches: 6. The CDR3 runs to 16 residues. The CDR3 nucleotides read TGTGCCAGCAGTTTATATAGCGGGGGGAACACCGGGGAGCTGTTTTTT. It yields the protein CASSLYSGGNTGELFF.

Regarding this clone: One end of the junction does not line up with germline, which may come from a read error. This chain uses TRBV7-7 with TRBJ2-5, with D possibly TRBD1 on 7 matching bases. The CDR3 is 14 amino acids. Germline lookup yields CDR1 SSHAT and CDR2 FNYEAQ (reference sequence). The CDR3 spells CASRPGGNQETQYF. The CDR3 DNA reads TGTGCTAGCAGACCAGGGGGGAACCAAGAGACCCAGTACTTC.

The rearrangement uses TRBV2 and TRBJ1-6; 7 nucleotides align to TRBD1. Trimming at V came to 6 bases and at J to 6 bases, leaving 8 bases not matched to a gene. CDR1 and CDR2 (germline): SNHLY, FYNNEI. The CDR3 consists of 15 residues. CDR3 sequence (DNA): TGTGCCAGCAGGAAGTACGGGACAGTTAATTCACCCCTCCACTTT. It specifies CASRKYGTVNSPLHF.

This clone was found once. The V call is TRBV21-1, the J call TRBJ1-2; the DNA was not used to check the table's D call, TRBD1. TRBV21-1 is a known pseudogene. The CDR3 contains 18 residues. The DNA of the CDR3 is TGTGCCAGCACCCCCAGGCAGGGGGCTTACCCAGCTAACTATGGCTACACCTTC. Protein sequence: CASTPRQGAYPANYGYTF.

This rearrangement joins TRBV5-4 to TRBJ1-1; 8 nucleotides match TRBD1. CDR1 is SGHNT and CDR2 is YYREEE in the germline V gene (reference sequence). The trim removed 3 bases at V and 4 bases at J, leaving 2 bases unmatched. This CDR3 is 13 amino acids long. The CDR3 bases are TGTGCCAGCAGCTCTACAGGGGGCACTGAAGCTTTCTTT. The encoded protein is CASSSTGGTEAFF.

V and J are TRBV9 and TRBJ2-1; D is possibly TRBD2 (6 bases). V was clipped by 4 bases and J by 4 bases, with 18 bases between them. This CDR3 is 16 amino acids long. The germline V gene has CDR1 SGDLS and CDR2 YYNGEE. The DNA for the CDR3 is TGTGCCAGCAGCCCCTGGAGTAGCGGCACATACAATGAGCAGTTCTTC. This codes for CASSPWSSGTYNEQFF.

This clone was detected a few times. This chain links TRBV5-1 with TRBJ1-1; no clear D. With 5 bases removed from V and 0 bases from J, the gap between germline ends came to 8 bases. Germline CDR1 SGHRS, CDR2 YFSETQ. CDR3 length: 13 amino acids. CDR3 nucleotide sequence: TGCGCCAGCAGAGCGGACTTGAACACTGAAGCTTTCTTT. Translated, it gives CASRADLNTEAFF.